The T cell receptor (beta chain) under discussion was sequenced for a study of blood T cells in healthy people across ages (dated by TCRdb to between 2015 and 2016). General notes on the study: In model experiments, template switching captured about one uniquely barcoded TCR beta cDNA molecule for every two T cells. Using deep sequencing normalized with unique cDNA molecular identifiers, the study measured how TCR beta repertoire diversity changes with age. The donors were split into four age groups: young (average around 15 years), middle-aged (about 40), aged (over 55) and long-lived (about 74). Donors of different ages were randomly distributed across sequencing lanes to avoid experimental bias. The study analyzed two additional independent replicas of 1 million unique cDNA reads from the same blood draw for two donors, one aged 18 to 30 and one aged 80 or older.

Results and caveats for the whole study, not just this receptor: Estimates of total diversity based on one million sequenced T cells were considered lower bounds and underestimates. The CMV infection status of donors was not known, potentially confounding age-related changes in expanded clonotypes. Compared with the aged group, the long-lived group had more naive CD4+ T cells, fewer expanded clones and increased TCR diversity, a pattern suggesting age selection. Bulk unsorted PBMC profiling prevented conclusive comparison of naive and antigen-experienced compartments. The percentage of naive T cells measured by flow cytometry correlated strongly with observed TCR beta diversity. As age increased, observed TCR beta diversity per million T cells dropped in a roughly linear way, and a significant reduction was already evident by age about 36.

With regard to this clonotype: Its antigen remains unidentified. Base quality data are lacking; no much larger clone is found one base away.

The donors were roughly 40 Caucasian individuals from Russia, aged roughly 6 to 100 years, who were systemically healthy. Each donor gave about 10 milliliters of peripheral blood, drawn into EDTA-treated Vacutainer tubes. Ficoll-Paque density-gradient centrifugation was used to isolate PBMCs, with at least 7 million per sample. Trizol reagent was used to extract total RNA from PBMCs, with at least 6 micrograms per sample. For every donor, flow cytometry on a PBMC aliquot measured the percentage of naive CD45RAhigh/CD27high T cells. The CDR3 runs 14 residues from the cysteine to the phenylalanine. CDR3 DNA only is kept here, 42 bases in frame from base 1. V was cut back by 1 base and J by 8 bases, leaving a gap of 12 bases between them. Based on the germline V gene (reference sequence), the CDR1 and CDR2 sequences are MNHEY and SMNVEV. The library was produced with 5' RACE. The sample was run on an Illumina HiSeq 2500. A second PCR of roughly 7 to 12 cycles was run with a J-beta primer mix and a sample-barcoded 5' primer. A template-switch 5' adaptor carrying 12 random nucleotides introduced a unique molecular identifier onto each TCR beta cDNA molecule. Each sample yielded at least 2.5 million CDR3-containing paired-end reads. The Mint cDNA synthesis kit, primed by a TRBC-specific oligonucleotide, was used to synthesize first-strand cDNA from all RNA. Following uracil-DNA glycosylase treatment, a first 18-cycle PCR with universal primers M1SS and BC2_uni_R was performed on all cDNA. The original methods were these. Each sample was normalized by randomly selecting 1 million high-quality reads, each carrying a distinct molecular identifier. Reads sharing molecular identifiers were discarded rather than binned into consensus sequences. MiTCR, with a Q25 quality threshold and the strictest error-elimination algorithm, was used for CDR3 identification, clonotype clustering and error correction. A nonparametric unseen species model using Euler transformation provided a lower-bound estimate of total TCR beta diversity. Using fastp at Q25 and MiXCR, TCRdb reprocessed the public reads and kept productive beta chains. Each entry merges the rows of one CDR3 protein and shows their most common DNA and genes. The V and J calls and clone size come from TCRdb's table, not from the authors' own analysis. In this sample the table shows roughly 1,800,000 distinct CDR3 sequences, roughly 50% of which occur a single time. Roughly 2.1% of the sample goes to the ten largest clones.

The rearranged chain carries TRBV27 and TRBJ2-1; the D segment could be TRBD2, given 7 matching bases. Sequenced input: blood. The receptor's source is a woman in her 40s in good health. The nucleotide sequence reads as follows: TGTGCCAGCAGTTTATATGGGGGGGCCGATGAGCAGTTCTTC. This sequence encodes CASSLYGGADEQFF.